This is a list of T cell receptor beta chains from one sample in a study of T cells in Graves' hyperthyroidism and ophthalmopathy. Each CDR3 protein is one row after TCRdb ran MiXCR on the multiplex PCR reads. The sample carries hundreds of thousands of distinct CDR3 sequences, around 15% recorded once. Sequenced sample: blood. The receptors come from a woman between 40 and 50 years old with Graves' hyperthyroidism. CDR3s include the opening cysteine and the closing phenylalanine or tryptophan. The order of the fields is D gene, J gene, clone size, V gene, CDR3 protein, CDR3 DNA. A D gene is named only where the DNA matches it firmly. Size tells how often a clone was seen (once, few, many) or the class of an expanded clone, and some rows leave it out.

-	TRBJ1-2	-	TRBV7-3	CASSGRDADYGYTF	TGTGCCAGCAGCGGCCGGGACGCCGACTATGGCTACACCTTC
-	TRBJ1-1	many	TRBV28	CASKENTEAFF	TGTGCCAGCAAGGAGAACACTGAAGCTTTCTTT
TRBD2	TRBJ2-3	-	TRBV29-1	CSAGSGRAGYTQYF	TGCAGCGCCGGCAGCGGGAGGGCCGGGTACACGCAGTATTTT
-	TRBJ2-7	few	TRBV24-1	CATSDLSAEQYF	TGTGCCACCAGTGATCTGAGCGCCGAGCAGTACTTC
TRBD1	TRBJ1-6	few	TRBV19	CASKTTGATLNSPLHF	TGTGCCAGTAAAACGACAGGGGCGACACTTAATTCACCCCTCCACTTT
-	TRBJ2-3	many	TRBV11-2	CASSNSQAGTTDTQYF	TGTGCCAGCAGCAACAGTCAGGCGGGGACCACAGATACGCAGTATTTT
-	TRBJ2-2	-	TRBV5-1	CASSVDSVNTGELFF	TGCGCCAGCAGCGTAGACAGCGTGAACACCGGGGAGCTGTTTTTT
-	TRBJ2-5	many	TRBV24-1	CATSDSLGIETQYF	TGTGCCACCAGTGATTCCCTAGGGATAGAGACCCAGTACTTC
TRBD2	TRBJ2-1	-	TRBV11-3	CASRTGLVGNNEQFF	TGTGCCAGCAGAACGGGACTAGTGGGCAACAATGAGCAGTTCTTC
TRBD1	TRBJ2-1	few	TRBV6-4	CASAPSGTGGDEQFF	TGTGCCAGCGCTCCGTCCGGGACAGGGGGCGATGAGCAGTTCTTC
TRBD2	TRBJ2-4	few	TRBV30	CAWSVGEGNIQYF	TGTGCCTGGAGTGTAGGGGAGGGCAACATTCAGTACTTC
-	TRBJ1-4	-	TRBV12-3/TRBV12-4	CASSDMNGGSEKLFF	TGTGCCAGCAGTGATATGAACGGCGGAAGTGAAAAACTGTTTTTT
TRBD1	TRBJ1-2	many	TRBV28	CASSSPGQGRGYGYTF	TGTGCCAGCAGTTCTCCGGGACAGGGGAGAGGCTATGGCTACACCTTC
-	TRBJ2-3	many	TRBV11-2	CASSLGRATDTQYF	TGTGCCAGCAGCTTAGGCCGGGCCACAGATACGCAGTATTTT
TRBD2	TRBJ2-1	-	TRBV29-1	CSVDSGKVLNEQFF	TGCAGCGTTGATAGCGGGAAGGTACTCAATGAGCAGTTCTTC
TRBD1	TRBJ2-7	-	TRBV28	CATNRDRVNEQYF	TGTGCCACCAACCGGGACAGGGTTAACGAGCAGTACTTC
TRBD1	TRBJ2-7	many	TRBV20-1	CSAHRDRGRFFGSYEQYF	TGCAGTGCTCACCGGGACAGGGGGCGTTTTTTCGGGAGTTACGAGCAGTACTTC
-	TRBJ2-7	many	TRBV12-3/TRBV12-4	CASSLGAGGGEQYF	TGTGCCAGCAGTTTAGGAGCAGGGGGGGGTGAGCAGTACTTC
-	TRBJ2-3	many	TRBV30	CAWSVGDTDTQYF	TGTGCCTGGAGTGTAGGGGACACAGATACGCAGTATTTT
TRBD1	TRBJ1-2	many	TRBV3-1	CASSQLSTGISGYTF	TGTGCCAGCAGCCAGCTATCGACAGGGATAAGTGGCTACACCTTC
-	TRBJ2-1	many	TRBV7-9	CASRGDSYNEQFF	TGTGCCAGCAGGGGGGACTCCTACAATGAGCAGTTCTTC
TRBD1	TRBJ2-7	few	TRBV4-1	CASSQVTGGNYEQYF	TGCGCCAGCAGCCAAGTGACAGGGGGAAATTACGAGCAGTACTTC
TRBD1	TRBJ2-7	few	TRBV19	CASSIGQGGTYEQYF	TGTGCCAGTAGTATTGGACAGGGGGGGACCTACGAGCAGTACTTC
-	TRBJ1-1	few	TRBV29-1	CSAAAGASFTEAFF	TGCAGCGCCGCCGCTGGGGCGTCCTTCACTGAAGCTTTCTTT
-	TRBJ1-5	few	TRBV7-9	CASSPPQDGGNQPQHF	TGTGCCAGCAGCCCCCCCCAGGATGGGGGCAATCAGCCCCAGCATTTT
TRBD1	TRBJ1-2	few	TRBV6-1	CASYRGPNYGYTF	TGTGCCTCATACAGGGGTCCTAACTATGGCTACACCTTC
TRBD2	TRBJ2-7	many	TRBV20-1	CSARDLASGTYEQYF	TGCAGTGCTAGAGATCTGGCTAGCGGGACCTACGAGCAGTACTTC
-	TRBJ1-6	few	TRBV4-1	CASSQVQVYNSPLHF	TGCGCCAGCAGCCAAGTACAGGTGTATAATTCACCCCTCCACTTT
-	TRBJ1-6	-	TRBV19	CASLTGGSYNSPLHF	TGTGCCAGTCTGACGGGAGGCTCCTATAATTCACCCCTCCACTTT
-	TRBJ1-5	few	TRBV7-2	CVSSLSSNQPQHF	TGTGTCAGCAGCTTAAGTAGCAATCAGCCCCAGCATTTT
TRBD1	TRBJ1-1	many	TRBV2	CASRVRDRGNTEAFF	TGTGCCAGCAGAGTCCGGGACAGGGGGAACACTGAAGCTTTCTTT
-	TRBJ2-1	many	TRBV28	CASSKGGGSIYNEQFF	TGTGCCAGCAGTAAAGGTGGGGGAAGCATCTACAATGAGCAGTTCTTC
-	TRBJ1-1	few	TRBV29-1	CSVDGGPVTEAFF	TGCAGCGTTGACGGGGGTCCGGTCACTGAAGCTTTCTTT
TRBD1	TRBJ2-2	many	TRBV6-1	CASSEIRGRWTGELFF	TGTGCCAGCAGTGAAATAAGGGGGCGCTGGACCGGGGAGCTGTTTTTT
-	TRBJ2-7	many	TRBV7-9	CASSLGAGVTYEQYF	TGTGCCAGCAGCTTAGGGGCAGGGGTTACCTACGAGCAGTACTTC
-	TRBJ1-4	-	TRBV5-1	CASSKNEKLFF	TGCGCCAGCAGCAAGAATGAAAAACTGTTTTTT
TRBD1	TRBJ1-5	-	TRBV18	CASSPGTGPSNQPQHF	TGTGCCAGCTCACCCGGGACAGGGCCTTCTAATCAGCCCCAGCATTTT
TRBD1	TRBJ1-5	-	TRBV4-2	CASSQDLDRGNQPQHF	TGTGCCAGCAGCCAAGATTTGGACAGGGGTAATCAGCCCCAGCATTTT
-	TRBJ1-1	-	TRBV19	CASSIDWTLNTEAFF	TGTGCCAGTAGTATAGATTGGACACTGAACACTGAAGCTTTCTTT
-	TRBJ1-2	many	TRBV20-1	CSARDWAGNYGYTF	TGCAGTGCTAGGGACTGGGCGGGCAACTATGGCTACACCTTC
-	TRBJ2-6	-	TRBV19	CASSKVSSGANVLTF	TGTGCCAGTAGTAAAGTCTCATCTGGGGCCAACGTCCTGACTTTC
TRBD1	TRBJ2-7	-	TRBV19	CASSTQGTATYEQYF	TGTGCCAGTAGTACCCAAGGGACAGCTACCTACGAGCAGTACTTC
TRBD2	TRBJ2-2	-	TRBV9	CASSVAWTSENTGELFF	TGTGCCAGCAGCGTAGCCTGGACTAGCGAGAACACCGGGGAGCTGTTTTTT
-	TRBJ1-5	many	TRBV30	CAWSLTGNQPQHF	TGTGCCTGGAGTTTGACAGGCAATCAGCCCCAGCATTTT
-	TRBJ1-5	few	TRBV30	CAWKSGGSNQPQHF	TGTGCCTGGAAGAGCGGGGGGTCTAATCAGCCCCAGCATTTT
-	TRBJ2-1	-	TRBV15	CATSRDRGESNEQFF	TGTGCCACCAGCAGAGATAGGGGGGAATCCAATGAGCAGTTCTTC